This T cell receptor beta chain was captured by sequencing in a study of early T cells in non-severe SARS-CoV-2 infection. Study-wide context: The authors sequenced bulk RNA from unsorted whole blood, leaving chains unpaired.

This clonotype turned up a few times. TCRdb called the 5' RACE reads again in MiXCR, with one record for every CDR3 protein. The sample shows approximately 64,000 distinct CDR3 sequences, less than 5.5% of them seen only once. The CDR3 covers 11 residues. Trimming stripped 5 bases from V and 5 bases from J, with 9 bases between. The V gene's germline CDR1 is SQVTM and CDR2 ANQGSEA. This clonotype was sampled from an adult who was a healthcare worker with PCR-confirmed SARS-CoV-2 infection or an uninfected control (not recorded which). The chain carries TRBV29-1 and TRBJ2-5; unclear D gene. The specimen sequenced was whole blood. As DNA, the CDR3 is TGCAGCGTTTCATTCGATGAGACCCAGTACTTC. Protein product: CSVSFDETQYF.